This T cell receptor beta chain was captured in a study of blood T cell repertoires in COVID-19. Only in-frame clones appear in the TCRdb table, and some are missing; sequencing was by immunoSEQ multiplex PCR. The table has 55,000 to 90,000 clones, around 90% seen once. The germline V and J ends were trimmed by 6 bases and 0 bases, with 15 bases remaining between them. The CDR3 covers 16 residues. CDR1 is SNHLY, CDR2 FYNNEI, per germline. The TCR comes from a human donor in a cohort sampled during active COVID-19. The sequencing sample was made of peripheral blood. The chain links TRBV2 to TRBJ2-1, with D possibly TRBD2 on 6 matching bases. CDR3 sequence (DNA): TGTGCCAGCAGGTTTGGGACTTCCACCTCCTACAATGAGCAGTTCTTC. Residues: CASRFGTSTSYNEQFF. The complete variable domain, with remaining parts taken from reference TRBV2 and TRBJ2-1, reads EPEVTQTPSHQVTQMGQEVILRCVPISNHLYFYWYRQILGQKVEFLVSFYNNEISEKSEIFDDQFSVERPDGSNFTLKIRSTKLEDSAMYFCASRFGTSTSYNEQFFGPGTRLTVL.